The clone carrying this T cell receptor beta chain was recorded only once. Antigen specificity is unknown. Patients were ineligible given autoimmune disease history or systemic immunosuppression. These data originate in a study of OX40 agonist ivuxolimab in advanced cancers. The overall study: Males comprised approximately 81% of the group, whose mean age was roughly 60 years (range roughly 20 to 90). Findings and limits, study-wide: CD8+ T cells were the subset that, on average, had more expanded clones than CD4+. It was not determined which antigens were specifically recognized by the peripheral T cells that had undergone clonal expansion.

With 9 bases removed from V and 6 bases from J, the gap between germline ends came to 12 bases. The CDR3 length is 12 residues. Germline V gene lookup returns CDR1 ENHRY and CDR2 SYGVKD. Profiling relied on immunoSEQ multiplex PCR, and the TCRdb table lists in-frame clones only, not all of them. The sample records more than 55,000 clones, about 89% being singletons. This clonotype was obtained from an adult with an advanced solid tumor such as melanoma, head and neck, liver or kidney cancer. The chain uses TRBV10-3 and TRBJ2-1; a weak D match, TRBD1 (6 bases). Sequencing used CD4+ or CD8+ T cells sorted from blood, obtained in a trial of the OX40 agonist ivuxolimab. This CDR3 reads CAITTGINEQFF. The CDR3 nucleotides read TGTGCCATAACGACAGGAATCAATGAGCAGTTCTTC.